These 23 T cell receptor beta chains came from one sample sequenced in a study of T cell repertoires in cytomegalovirus infection. TCRdb recomputed calls from the reads with MiXCR, one row per CDR3 protein. The data hold over 450,000 distinct CDR3 sequences, with around 11% observed a single time. The sequencing sample was made of PBMCs. The origin of the receptors is a human donor in good health (CMV status not recorded). Some clones in this sample may be carry-over from other donors' samples.

This clonotype was seen many times. The chain employs TRBV20-1 and TRBJ2-1, with D tentatively TRBD2 (6 bases). Per the germline V gene, CDR1 is DFQATT and CDR2 is SNEGSKA (reference sequence). Trimming pared 1 base from V and 8 bases from J, leaving 15 bases between. This CDR3 is 14 amino acids long. The CDR3 sequence is CSARVTSFRDEQFF. Written as DNA, the CDR3 is TGCAGTGCTAGAGTTACTAGCTTCCGGGATGAGCAGTTCTTC.

This clonotype was found a few times. The rearrangement links TRBV24-1 to TRBJ1-2; 7 positions match TRBD1. The CDR3 consists of 14 residues. Trimming took 7 bases from V and 8 from J; bases not matched to a gene: 12. Germline CDR1 reads KGHDR; CDR2 reads SFDVKD. The CDR3 nucleotides are TGTGCCACCAGCGGGACAGACCTGCAAGAAGGCTACACCTTC. Its translation is CATSGTDLQEGYTF.

A note on this clonotype: This sequence may be a read error, since a much larger clone differs from it by one base. The chain carries TRBV15 and TRBJ2-1, with D uncertain. V was cut by 3 bases and J by 7 bases, with 13 bases left in between. This CDR3 contains 14 residues. Germline loops: CDR1 LNHNV, CDR2 YYDKDF (reference sequence). The CDR3 DNA reads as TGTGCCACCAGCAGGAAGTTGCCCTTTAATGAGCAGTTCTTC. It is translated as CATSRKLPFNEQFF.

Ten or more counts support this clonotype. The chain joins TRBV4-2 to TRBJ2-1; 10 nucleotides match TRBD2. This CDR3 contains 16 residues. CDR1 and CDR2 from the germline V gene are LGHNA and YNFKEQ. V lost 3 bases to trimming and J lost 8 bases; unmatched junction nucleotides: 10. The CDR3 region is CASSHSARLAGDEQFF. The CDR3 DNA reads TGTGCCAGCAGCCACTCCGCCCGGCTAGCGGGAGATGAGCAGTTCTTC.

There are many counts of this clonotype. V gene TRBV20-1 combines with J gene TRBJ1-6; TRBD1 matches 8 bases. The CDR3 covers 14 residues. After removal of 7 bases from V and 7 bases from J, the junction contained 9 bases not matched to a gene. Germline V gene sequence: CDR1 DFQATT, CDR2 SNEGSKA (reference sequence). CDR3 nucleotides: TGCAGTGTTAGGCCGGACAGGGAGAATTCACCCCTCCACTTT. It specifies CSVRPDRENSPLHF.

The V and J genes are TRBV6-1 and TRBJ1-5; D is unresolved. Trimming took 2 bases from V and 11 from J, leaving 10 bases between them. CDR1 and CDR2 from the germline V gene are MNHNS and SASEGT. The CDR3 runs 12 residues. The CDR3 sequence: CASSESTQSQHF. For the CDR3, the DNA is TGTGCCAGCAGTGAATCGACCCAGTCCCAGCATTTT.

This clonotype was recorded many times. The V and J genes are TRBV18 and TRBJ1-1; 9 nucleotides agree with TRBD1. This CDR3 is built from 14 residues. Germline loops: CDR1 KGHSH, CDR2 LQKENI. Germline trimming cut 2 bases from V and 6 bases from J; bases unmatched to any gene: 4. The CDR3 here is CASSPTGGHPEAFF. In DNA form, the CDR3 reads TGTGCCAGCTCACCAACAGGGGGCCACCCTGAAGCTTTCTTT.

This clonotype was found many times. The chain combines TRBV7-8 with TRBJ2-1; 14 nucleotides agree with TRBD2. The V gene's germline CDR1 is SGHVS and CDR2 FQNEAQ. J was trimmed by 6 bases and V by 5 bases; bases with no gene match: 3. The CDR3 runs 15 residues. In DNA, the CDR3 is TGTGCCAGCAGCCCGACTAGCGGGAGGGCCAATGAGCAGTTCTTC. Amino acids: CASSPTSGRANEQFF.

This clonotype was counted ten times or more. DNA of the CDR3: TGTGCCAGCAGCTCCCGGGGGGGAGAGACCCAGTACTTC. It is translated as CASSSRGGETQYF. The rearrangement uses TRBV11-3 and TRBJ2-5, with 8 bases that match TRBD2. The germline CDR1 and CDR2 sequences are SGHNT and YENEEA. The CDR3 is 13 amino acids. The ends lost 4 bases at V and 4 bases at J; junction bases unmatched: 2.

The chain joins TRBV29-1 to TRBJ2-7; 12 positions agree with TRBD2. Germline CDR1 and CDR2: SQVTM and ANQGSEA. The CDR3 spans 14 residues. V was pared by 4 bases and J by 4 bases, with 5 bases of the junction left unmatched. The CDR3 region has the DNA TGCAGCGTTGGGACTAGCGGGAAGTGGTACGAGCAGTACTTC. It encodes CSVGTSGKWYEQYF.

V usage is TRBV6-4 and J usage is TRBJ2-1, with 11 positions matching TRBD2. V lost 6 bases to trimming and J lost 2 bases; unmatched junction nucleotides: 3. This CDR3 has 15 residues. Germline V gene lookup returns CDR1 MRHNA and CDR2 SNTAGT. The CDR3 region has the DNA TGTGCCAGCAGACTAGCGGGAGCCCCCTACAATGAGCAGTTCTTC. Amino acid sequence: CASRLAGAPYNEQFF.

This clonotype was observed many times. The chain links TRBV7-2 to TRBJ2-1, with TRBD1 as a possible D gene (5 bases). Trimming pared 1 base from V and 0 bases from J, leaving 7 bases between. The length of the CDR3 is 15 residues. The germline gives CDR1 SGHTA, CDR2 FQGNSA. Here the CDR3 DNA reads TGTGCCAGCAGCTTAGACAGGAACTCCTACAATGAGCAGTTCTTC. Its translation: CASSLDRNSYNEQFF.

This clonotype was recorded at least ten times. The V call is TRBV7-2, the J call TRBJ2-3; D is uncertain. This CDR3 has 13 amino acids. CDR1 SGHTA and CDR2 FQGNSA come from the germline V gene. Trimming removed 5 bases from V and 5 bases from J, with 11 bases in between. The CDR3 nucleotides are TGTGCCAGCAGCACTATCCCCCTAGATACGCAGTATTTT. As protein: CASSTIPLDTQYF.

There are a few counts of this clonotype. The chain uses TRBV2 and TRBJ2-1; 10 nucleotides line up with TRBD1. CDR1 is SNHLY, CDR2 FYNNEI, per germline. The CDR3 extends over 15 amino acids. V dropped 5 bases and J dropped 7; count of bases not matched to a gene: 8. The CDR3 spells CASSLPPGQGNEQFF. The CDR3 coding sequence is TGTGCCAGCAGTCTTCCTCCGGGACAGGGGAATGAGCAGTTCTTC.

Many counts were recorded for this clonotype. The J gene is TRBJ2-3, the V gene TRBV7-2; no reliable D call. The V and J ends lost 5 bases and 3 bases respectively, with 15 bases between them. Germline V gene lookup returns CDR1 SGHTA and CDR2 FQGNSA. This CDR3 has 15 amino acids. CDR3 DNA sequence: TGTGCCAGCAGCGGCCGGGCCCCCGGAACAGATACGCAGTATTTT. Translation gives CASSGRAPGTDTQYF.

This clonotype was seen ten or more times. The CDR3 bases are TGTGCCAGCAGTTTAGTAGCAGGGGTAGGCACTGAAGCTTTCTTT. Translated, it gives CASSLVAGVGTEAFF. The V and J genes are TRBV12-3 or TRBV12-4 and TRBJ1-1; a weak D match, TRBD1 (6 bases). CDR3 length equals 15 residues. Deletions cut 1 base from V and 4 bases from J, with 13 bases between.

This clonotype was detected ten times or more. Written as DNA, the CDR3 is TGTGCCAGCAGTTTACGGCTAGCGGGAAAAAAAGAGACCCAGTACTTC. Its protein is CASSLRLAGKKETQYF. The gene calls are TRBV27 and TRBJ2-5, with 9 bases lining up with TRBD2. The CDR3 has 16 residues. V trimming: 2 bases; J trimming: 3 bases; junction bases outside the gene matches: 7. CDR1 and CDR2 from the germline V gene are MNHEY and SMNVEV (reference sequence).

This clonotype was counted many times. V usage is TRBV28 and J usage is TRBJ1-5; D is possibly TRBD1 (5 bases). This CDR3 has 15 amino acids. Germline CDR1 reads MDHEN; CDR2 reads SYDVKM. V was shortened by 5 bases and J by 2 bases, with 13 bases between the two germline ends. The CDR3 is CASSAFQGGNQPQHF. DNA of the CDR3: TGTGCCAGCAGTGCCTTTCAGGGAGGCAATCAGCCCCAGCATTTT.

J is TRBJ2-5 and V is TRBV15; TRBD2 might be the D (6 bases). The CDR3 runs 12 residues. The V end lost 8 bases, the J end lost 4 bases, and 11 bases lay between the germline ends. From germline, CDR1 is LNHNV and CDR2 YYDKDF (reference sequence). CDR3 bases: TGTGCCACCGGGAGGAGGGGAGAGACCCAGTACTTC. It specifies CATGRRGETQYF.

This clonotype was detected only a few times. The J gene is TRBJ1-1, the V gene TRBV5-5; TRBD1 might be the D (5 bases). Trimming took 4 bases from V and 7 from J, leaving 17 bases between them. The germline gives CDR1 SGHKS, CDR2 YYEKEE (reference sequence). This CDR3 has 14 residues. The CDR3: CASSLRGREYEAFF. The CDR3 DNA is TGTGCCAGCAGCCTCCGGGGACGGGAGTATGAAGCTTTCTTT.

This clonotype was seen more than once but under ten times. The chain is built from TRBV11-3 and TRBJ2-1, with TRBD2 matching over 10 bases. This CDR3 has 17 residues. The germline gives CDR1 SGHNT, CDR2 YENEEA. V lost 1 base and J lost 5; bases outside the gene matches: 8. The CDR3 DNA reads TGTGCCAGCAGCTTAGGGGATCTAGCGGGAGACCACAATGAGCAGTTCTTC. Amino acids: CASSLGDLAGDHNEQFF.

Only a few counts were recorded for this clonotype. V is TRBV5-1 and J is TRBJ2-1, with a tentative D call TRBD1 (6 bases). V was trimmed by 4 bases and J by 8 bases, leaving 22 bases between them. Germline V gives CDR1 SGHRS, CDR2 YFSETQ. The CDR3 length is 16 residues. The DNA of the CDR3 is TGCGCCAGCAGCCCCGCGCCCTCACAGGGTAGGGATGAGCAGTTCTTC. It codes for CASSPAPSQGRDEQFF.

On this clonotype itself: This may stem from a read error, because a much larger clone lies one nucleotide away. The gene calls are TRBV7-4 and TRBJ2-1; D perhaps matches TRBD2 (6 bases). The CDR3 contains 16 residues. Germline V gene lookup returns CDR1 SGHVT and CDR2 SQSDAQ. V lost 7 bases and J lost 0, with 16 bases in between. The CDR3 spells CASIPIRGSSYNEQFF. CDR3 sequence (DNA): TGTGCCAGCATCCCAATTCGGGGGAGCTCCTACAATGAGCAGTTCTTC.